One sample yielded the 5 T cell receptor beta chains listed below, sequenced in a study of blood T cell repertoires in COVID-19. Clones were read by immunoSEQ multiplex PCR, and TCRdb kept only the in-frame ones, dropping some. Of under 250,000 clones listed, about four fifths are singletons. Source material: PBMCs or T cells enriched from blood (not recorded which). The receptor source for this set is a woman in her forties with acute COVID-19.

V gene TRBV7-9 combines with J gene TRBJ1-4; 8 positions agree with TRBD1. The germline gives CDR1 SEHNR, CDR2 FQNEAQ (reference sequence). V trimming: 3 bases; J trimming: 3 bases; junction bases outside the gene matches: 0. The CDR3 runs to 14 residues. CDR3 protein: CASSLDRANEKLFF. Written as DNA, the CDR3 is TGTGCCAGCAGCTTGGACAGGGCTAATGAAAAACTGTTTTTT. Variable domain in full (rest from reference TRBV7-9 and TRBJ1-4): DTGVSQNPRHKITKRGQNVTFRCDPISEHNRLYWYRQTLGQGPEFLTYFQNEAQLEKSRLLSDRFSAERPKGSFSTLEIQRTEQGDSAMYLCASSLDRANEKLFFGSGTQLSVL.

The chain recombines TRBV24-1 with TRBJ2-3; 11 bases are shared with TRBD2. The CDR3 is made up of 16 amino acids. The V segment lost 5 bases and the J segment 7 bases; nucleotides outside the gene matches: 10. Germline CDR1 KGHDR, CDR2 SFDVKD. The CDR3 is CATSGGLAGVSYTQYF. CDR3 nucleotide sequence: TGTGCCACCAGTGGAGGACTAGCGGGTGTCAGTTATACGCAGTATTTT.

V usage is TRBV5-5 and J usage is TRBJ1-2; 8 nucleotides align to TRBD1. V was pared by 3 bases and J by 4 bases, with 8 bases of the junction left unmatched. The CDR3 extends over 15 amino acids. Germline-derived CDR1 and CDR2 are SGHKS and YYEKEE (reference sequence). The CDR3 region is CASSWGQAGGYGYTF. In nucleotides, the CDR3 is TGTGCCAGCAGCTGGGGACAGGCGGGCGGCTATGGCTACACCTTC. The full variable domain, completed using reference TRBV5-5 and TRBJ1-2, is DAGVTQSPTHLIKTRGQQVTLRCSPISGHKSVSWYQQVLGQGPQFIFQYYEKEERGRGNFPDRFSARQFPNYSSELNVNALLLGDSALYLCASSWGQAGGYGYTFGSGTRLTVV.

The chain is built from TRBV6-4 and TRBJ2-7, with D possibly TRBD2 on 5 matching bases. Germline lookup yields CDR1 MRHNA and CDR2 SNTAGT. This CDR3 has 16 amino acids. Deletions cut 2 bases from V and 3 bases from J, with 17 bases between. The CDR3 nucleotides read TGTGCCAGCAGTGACCAAGGACTCGCCCGCATCTACGAGCAGTACTTC. Translating gives CASSDQGLARIYEQYF.

This clone was recorded once. The rearrangement links TRBV30 to TRBJ2-2; 10 bases agree with TRBD2. The V and J ends lost 5 bases and 7 bases, in that order; junction bases with no gene match: 13. CDR3 length equals 16 residues. Germline V gene data show CDR1 as GTSNPN and CDR2 as SVGIG (reference sequence). The DNA for the CDR3 is TGTGCCTGGGGTCTTAAGCGGGGGGGCCTTAGCGGGGAGCTGTTTTTT. Translation gives CAWGLKRGGLSGELFF.